A single sample is the source of the 22 T cell receptor beta chains below, sequenced in a study of blood T cells in healthy people across ages. Primers used in a second PCR of about 7 to 11 cycles were a sample-barcoded 5' primer and a J-beta primer mix. TCRdb passed the 5' RACE reads through MiXCR, listing each CDR3 protein once. This sample yields about 640,000 distinct CDR3 sequences, of which roughly 58% are seen a single time; approximately 40% belongs to the top ten. The sample consisted of blood. Receptor source: a man in his 60s in good health.

The chain couples TRBV4-3 to TRBJ2-3, with unresolved D. Per germline, CDR1 LGHNA and CDR2 YSLEER. Trimming removed 1 base from V and 8 bases from J, with 16 bases in between. CDR3 length: 15 amino acids. The chain's CDR3 is CASSQVSGPFGTQYF. Written as DNA, the CDR3 is TGCGCCAGCAGCCAAGTCTCGGGCCCGTTCGGTACGCAGTATTTT.

This clonotype has only a few counts. The rearrangement uses TRBV13 and TRBJ2-5; no clear D gene. The CDR3 contains 16 residues. The V and J ends lost 0 bases and 9 bases respectively, with 20 bases between them. CDR1 PRHDT and CDR2 FYEKMQ come from the germline V gene (reference sequence). The DNA of the CDR3 is TGTGCCAGCAGCTTAGGCCTAAGTTCCCCGATGCAAGCCCAGTACTTC. Translating gives CASSLGLSSPMQAQYF.

The CDR3, as DNA: TGTGCCAGCAGCTTAGCGGGGACAGGGGTGGATCAGCCCCAGCATTTT. It encodes CASSLAGTGVDQPQHF. The rearrangement links TRBV7-9 to TRBJ1-5; the match to TRBD1 covers 10 bases. Trimming took 0 bases from V and 5 from J; bases not matched to a gene: 4. Germline V gives CDR1 SEHNR, CDR2 FQNEAQ (reference sequence). CDR3 length equals 16 residues.

This clonotype was detected ten times or more. The V and J genes are TRBV11-2 and TRBJ2-7; no firm D call. The V and J ends lost 3 bases and 3 bases respectively, with 15 bases between them. The germline V gene has CDR1 SGHAT and CDR2 FQNNGV. The CDR3 totals 15 residues. Here the CDR3 reads CASSFSPSRVYEQYF. CDR3 bases: TGTGCCAGCAGCTTTAGCCCCTCTCGGGTCTACGAGCAGTACTTC.

The rearrangement links TRBV29-1 to TRBJ1-1; 7 positions match TRBD1. The V segment lost 1 base and the J segment 2 bases; nucleotides outside the gene matches: 10. Germline values: CDR1 SQVTM, CDR2 ANQGSEA. The CDR3 spans 16 residues. The CDR3 bases are TGCAGCGTTGAAGGGGCAGGGGGGTCCCTCAACACTGAAGCTTTCTTT. Protein product: CSVEGAGGSLNTEAFF. Together with reference TRBV29-1 and TRBJ1-1, the CDR3 gives the full variable domain: SAVISQKPSRDICQRGTSLTIQCQVDSQVTMMFWYRQQPGQSLTLIATANQGSEATYESGFVIDKFPISRPNLTFSTLTVSNMSPEDSSIYLCSVEGAGGSLNTEAFFGQGTRLTVV.

A remark on this clonotype: Since a much larger clone is just one base distant, this may be a read error. This chain connects TRBV10-2 to TRBJ2-3; TRBD1 aligns across 7 bases. Losses at the gene ends were 10 bases for V and 11 bases for J; bases not matched to a gene: 9. There are 11 residues in the CDR3. Germline V gives CDR1 WSHSY, CDR2 SAAADI. This chain's CDR3 is CANVGGGVQYF. In DNA, the CDR3 is TGCGCCAACGTAGGGGGCGGAGTGCAGTATTTT.

The chain uses TRBV4-1 and TRBJ2-7; D gene ambiguous. Looked up from germline, CDR1 is MGHRA and CDR2 is YSYEKL. The V end was cut by 5 bases, the J end by 3 bases, with 14 bases between. CDR3 length: 14 residues. CDR3 bases: TGCGCCAGCAGCTCCCCCCCTCTGTACTACGAGCAGTACTTC. As protein: CASSSPPLYYEQYF.

This chain links TRBV11-2 with TRBJ1-1; 7 nucleotides agree with TRBD1. The CDR3 runs to 14 residues. CDR1 is SGHAT and CDR2 is FQNNGV in the germline V gene. The junction had 3 bases not matched to a gene; V was cut back by 4 bases and J by 1 base. The CDR3 spells CASSYGTANTEAFF. Here the CDR3 DNA reads TGTGCCAGCAGCTACGGGACAGCGAACACTGAAGCTTTCTTT. Full variable domain (rest looked up from reference TRBV11-2 and TRBJ1-1): EAGVAQSPRYKIIEKRQSVAFWCNPISGHATLYWYQQILGQGPKLLIQFQNNGVVDDSQLPKDRFSAERLKGVDSTLKIQPAKLEDSAVYLCASSYGTANTEAFFGQGTRLTVV.

Note on this clonotype: A junction boundary mismatches the germline segment, possibly from a read error. The chain has TRBV11-3 and TRBJ2-5, with TRBD1 matching over 8 bases. Germline CDR1 SGHNT, CDR2 YENEEA. The CDR3 totals 14 residues. As DNA, the CDR3 is TGTGCCGGCAGCAAAACAGGGGGGCGAGAGACCCAGTACTTC. Translation gives CAGSKTGGRETQYF.

This clonotype came up once. CDR3 amino acids: CASSEADGYTF. The CDR3 coding sequence is TGTGCCAGCAGTGAAGCCGATGGCTACACCTTC. V and J are TRBV2 and TRBJ1-2; no clear D. Trimming took 0 bases from V and 6 from J, leaving 2 bases between them. CDR3 length: 11 amino acids. Germline-derived CDR1 and CDR2 are SNHLY and FYNNEI. The whole variable domain, remainder taken from reference TRBV2 and TRBJ1-2, is EPEVTQTPSHQVTQMGQEVILRCVPISNHLYFYWYRQILGQKVEFLVSFYNNEISEKSEIFDDQFSVERPDGSNFTLKIRSTKLEDSAMYFCASSEADGYTFGSGTRLTVV.

This rearrangement joins TRBV6-6 to TRBJ2-5, with 11 bases fitting TRBD1. Germline V gives CDR1 MNHNY, CDR2 SVGAGI (reference sequence). Trimming cost V 10 bases and J 4 bases; bases outside gene matches: 8. CDR3 length: 14 amino acids. CDR3 loop: CATARTGGGETQYF. CDR3 coding DNA: TGTGCCACAGCTCGGACAGGGGGCGGAGAGACCCAGTACTTC.

The chain employs TRBV20-1 and TRBJ2-3, with 11 positions matching TRBD2. This CDR3 contains 15 residues. V gave up 3 bases and J gave up 3 bases; unmatched junction bases: 5. Germline V gene data show CDR1 as DFQATT and CDR2 as SNEGSKA (reference sequence). The CDR3 DNA is TGCAGTGCTAGTCCTAGCGGGGGGTATACAGATACGCAGTATTTT. Translation gives CSASPSGGYTDTQYF.

This chain connects TRBV3-1 to TRBJ2-7; TRBD2 matches at 8 bases. The J segment lost 0 bases and the V segment lost 5 bases, leaving 6 bases of the junction unmatched. The V gene's germline CDR1 is LGHDT and CDR2 YNNKEL (reference sequence). The CDR3 loop spans 15 amino acids. The CDR3, as DNA: TGTGCCAGCAGCGCCATGAGCGGGAGCTCCTACGAGCAGTACTTC. Its protein is CASSAMSGSSYEQYF.

V is TRBV7-2 and J is TRBJ2-7, with unresolved D. The V end was cut by 5 bases, the J end by 6 bases, with 20 bases between. The CDR3 is 15 amino acids. Germline CDR1 SGHTA, CDR2 FQGNSA. CDR3 residues: CASSQAGRRTSEQYF. DNA of the CDR3: TGTGCCAGCAGCCAGGCCGGACGGAGAACCTCCGAGCAGTACTTC.

This clonotype was recorded only once. An end of the junction does not agree with germline; a read error may underlie this. The rearrangement uses TRBV28 and TRBJ2-7, with TRBD1 as a possible D gene (7 bases). The CDR3 contains 14 residues. Germline V gene data show CDR1 as MDHEN and CDR2 as SYDVKM. CDR3 nucleotides: TGTGCCAACAGTTCGGCGACAGGGAGGCTCGAGCTGTACTTC. As protein: CANSSATGRLELYF.

In its sample, this clonotype was seen many times. A much larger clone sits a single nucleotide away, making a read error possible. J is TRBJ2-3 and V is TRBV20-1; D possibly matches TRBD1 or TRBD2 (5 bases each). Germline V gives CDR1 DFQATT, CDR2 SNEGSKA (reference sequence). The CDR3 spans 15 residues. The V gene lost 6 bases and the J gene lost 5 bases, with 21 bases spanning the gap. The DNA for the CDR3 is TGCAGTGCCTCCCTCCGGGGCACAGAGGGAGATACGCAGTATTTT. It translates to CSASLRGTEGDTQYF.

The chain combines TRBV12-3 or TRBV12-4 with TRBJ2-1, with 12 bases fitting TRBD2. This CDR3 has 14 amino acids. V was clipped by 7 bases and J by 9 bases; unmatched bases: 7. CDR3 sequence reads: CASKRLAGGSEQFF. In DNA, the CDR3 is TGTGCCAGCAAGAGGCTAGCGGGGGGGAGTGAGCAGTTCTTC.

This clonotype was counted only a few times. The gene calls are TRBV7-9 and TRBJ2-7, with D unclear. Germline assignment: CDR1 SEHNR and CDR2 FQNEAQ (reference sequence). The V end was cut by 5 bases, the J end by 4 bases, with 9 bases between. CDR3 length: 12 amino acids. The CDR3 DNA reads as TGTGCCAGCAGCCCTACAGAATACGAGCAGTACTTC. The encoded protein is CASSPTEYEQYF.

The chain combines TRBV28 with TRBJ1-2, with TRBD1 as a possible D gene (6 bases). Trimming stripped 7 bases from V and 2 bases from J, with 11 bases between. The CDR3 length is 13 residues. The germline V gene encodes CDR1 MDHEN and CDR2 SYDVKM. The CDR3 spells CASTRTENYGYTF. Written as DNA, the CDR3 is TGTGCCAGCACCCGGACAGAAAACTATGGCTACACCTTC.

Turning to this clonotype: A much larger clone sits a single nucleotide away, making a read error possible. The V call is TRBV20-1, the J call TRBJ2-1, with TRBD2 identical over 9 bases. With the DNA end fitting TRBJ2-7 better, the J assignment may be wrong. In germline, CDR1 is DFQATT, CDR2 SNEGSKA (reference sequence). The CDR3 runs 19 residues. CDR3 protein: CSARDISGGIVSSYNEQYF. Written as DNA, the CDR3 is TGCAGTGCTAGAGACATAAGCGGGGGGATTGTGAGCTCCTACAATGAGCAGTACTTC.

This clonotype was observed a handful of times. The rearrangement joins TRBV20-1 to TRBJ1-2; the match to TRBD1 covers 7 bases. CDR1 is DFQATT and CDR2 is SNEGSKA in the germline V gene (reference sequence). The CDR3 loop spans 14 amino acids. Trimming at V came to 5 bases and at J to 4 bases, leaving 10 bases not matched to a gene. CDR3 protein: CSAPQTTGVYGYTF. DNA for the CDR3: TGCAGTGCTCCTCAAACTACAGGGGTCTATGGCTACACCTTC.

The chain is built from TRBV4-2 and TRBJ2-6; D is unresolved. The V end was cut by 1 base, the J end by 0 bases, with 7 bases between. Germline V gene sequence: CDR1 LGHNA, CDR2 YNFKEQ. This CDR3 contains 16 residues. The CDR3 region has the DNA TGTGCCAGCAGCCAAGTTCTCGACTCTGGGGCCAACGTCCTGACTTTC. Protein product: CASSQVLDSGANVLTF.